A selection of T cell receptor beta chains follows, all from one sample in a study of T cell responses to AZD1222 COVID-19 vaccine. Measured with immunoSEQ multiplex PCR; TCRdb has only the in-frame clones, and not every one. This table holds approximately 80,000 clones, approximately 92% found once. The sample was peripheral blood, taken on day 0 of AZD1222 vaccination. The receptors derive from an adult in good health. CDR3s include the opening cysteine and the closing phenylalanine or tryptophan. A D gene is named only where the DNA matches it firmly. Part of the rows lack a size; the others show once, few, many or a class for expanded clones.

TRBJ1-1 - TRBV10-3 - 13 TGTGCCATCAGGGGAACAGGGAACCGTCAAGCTTTCTTT CAIRGTGNRQAFF
TRBJ2-7 - TRBV5-1 - 13 TGCGCCAGCAGCCCGGACACGTCCTACGAGCAGTACTTC CASSPDTSYEQYF
TRBJ2-7 - TRBV7-3 TRBD2 17 TGTGCCAGCAGCTTCTTTCATGGCGGGAGGGCCTCCTACGAGCAGTACTTC CASSFFHGGRASYEQYF
TRBJ2-6 - TRBV12-3/TRBV12-4 - 12 TGTGCCAGCAGTTTTGGGGCCAACGTCCTGACTTTC CASSFGANVLTF
TRBJ1-2 - TRBV2 - 13 TGTGCCAGCGCACGGACCCCTAACTATGGCTACACCTTC CASARTPNYGYTF
TRBJ2-5 - TRBV5-4 TRBD2 17 TGTGCCAGCAGCCGGGGATCTAGCGGGAGGGCCAGAGGGACCCAGTACTTC CASSRGSSGRARGTQYF
TRBJ2-3 - TRBV2 TRBD1 14 TGTGCCAGCAGAGACGGACAGGGCACAGATACGCAGTATTTT CASRDGQGTDTQYF
TRBJ2-3 - TRBV28 TRBD1 14 TGTGCCAGCACCTCCGGACAGGTCACAGATACGCAGTATTTT CASTSGQVTDTQYF
TRBJ1-5 - TRBV6-6 - 14 TGTGCCAGCAGCACCGTGGGGACGGGTCAGCCCCAGCATTTT CASSTVGTGQPQHF
TRBJ2-3 - TRBV5-1 - 13 TGCGCCAGCAGTAAACTGAGCACAGATACGCAGTATTTT CASSKLSTDTQYF
TRBJ2-4 - TRBV18 TRBD1 16 TGTGCCAGCTCATCCTTGGCCCCGACAGGGAAAAACATTCAGTACTTC CASSSLAPTGKNIQYF
TRBJ2-3 - TRBV5-1 - 15 TGCGCCAGCAGCTTGCGCCGCCCTAGCACAGATACGCAGTATTTT CASSLRRPSTDTQYF
TRBJ1-1 - TRBV5-1 - 13 TGCGCCAGCAGGCAGAACTCCGGGCCCGAAGCTTTCTTT CASRQNSGPEAFF
TRBJ2-5 - TRBV15 - 14 TGTGCCACCAGCAGAGTTAGGACTCAAGAGACCCAGTACTTC CATSRVRTQETQYF
TRBJ1-5 - TRBV7-9 - 14 TGTGCCAGCAGCTTAGGGACAGGCAATCAGCCCCAGCATTTT CASSLGTGNQPQHF
TRBJ1-3 - TRBV28 - 11 TGTGCCAGTGAATCTGGAAACACCATATATTTT CASESGNTIYF
TRBJ1-1 - TRBV19 - 13 TGTGCCAGTAAGAGAGGTTGGGACACTGAAGCTTTCTTT CASKRGWDTEAFF
TRBJ2-7 - TRBV12-3/TRBV12-4 - 13 TGTGCCAGCAGTTTAAAGGGCAGGGACGAGCAGTACTTC CASSLKGRDEQYF
TRBJ2-6 - TRBV18 - 18 TGTGCCAGCTCACCACGGGCCAGGCTCAGATCTGGGGCCAACGTCCTGACTTTC CASSPRARLRSGANVLTF
TRBJ1-2 - TRBV4-2 TRBD1 15 TGTGCCAGCAGCCAAGATTACAGGGGGGCCTATGGCTACACCTTC CASSQDYRGAYGYTF
TRBJ2-6 - TRBV19 TRBD2 16 TGTGCCAGTAGACAAGCGGGAGGCTCTGGGGCCAACGTCCTGACTTTC CASRQAGGSGANVLTF
TRBJ1-5 - TRBV7-8 TRBD1 13 TGTGCCAGCAGTGGGACAGTAAATCAGCCCCAGCATTTT CASSGTVNQPQHF
TRBJ1-5 once TRBV15 - 14 TGTGCCACCAGCAGGAGGGGGATAGGTCAGCCCCAGCATTTT CATSRRGIGQPQHF
TRBJ2-5 - TRBV7-2 TRBD2 15 TGTGCCAGCAGCTTAGATTCTAGCGGGAGAGAGACCCAGTACTTC CASSLDSSGRETQYF
TRBJ1-2 - TRBV28 TRBD1 13 TGTGCCAGCACCCTGACAGGGGAATATGGCTACACCTTC CASTLTGEYGYTF
TRBJ1-6 - TRBV2 TRBD1 14 TGTGCCAGCAGCCTAGGACAGGGTACTTCACCCCTCCACTTT CASSLGQGTSPLHF
TRBJ1-1 - TRBV5-4 - 13 TGTGCCAGCAGCCCGCGACAGAACCTTGAAGCTTTCTTT CASSPRQNLEAFF
TRBJ2-3 - TRBV6-4 - 14 TGTGCCAGCAGTGAGATGTACTACACAGATACGCAGTATTTT CASSEMYYTDTQYF
TRBJ1-5 - TRBV24-1 - 14 TGTGCCACCAGTAGATCAGGGGCCAATCAGCCCCAGCATTTT CATSRSGANQPQHF
TRBJ2-1 - TRBV14 - 16 TGTGCCAGCAGTCCCGCCGGGCTAGTTGGGTACAATGAGCAGTTCTTC CASSPAGLVGYNEQFF
TRBJ2-1 - TRBV9 TRBD2 16 TGTGCCAGCAGCGTAGGGGTGACGGGAGGGTACAATGAGCAGTTCTTC CASSVGVTGGYNEQFF
TRBJ1-5 - TRBV4-2 TRBD1 16 TGTGCCAGCAGCCAAGAGGGGGGACAGGGCGGTCAGCCCCAGCATTTT CASSQEGGQGGQPQHF
TRBJ2-2 - TRBV10-2 TRBD2 14 TGCGCCAGCCTCGATAGCGGGAGTGTCGGGGAGCTGTTTTTT CASLDSGSVGELFF
TRBJ2-6 once TRBV10-3 TRBD1 18 TGTGCCATCAGACATACCGGGACAGGGGGACCTGGGGCCAACGTCCTGACTTTC CAIRHTGTGGPGANVLTF
TRBJ2-3 - TRBV11-2 TRBD2 15 TGTGCCAGCAGCTTAGGGCGGGGGAGCACAGATACGCAGTATTTT CASSLGRGSTDTQYF
TRBJ2-7 - TRBV7-2 - 13 TGTGCCAGCAGCTCGGCAGACTCCTACGAGCAGTACTTC CASSSADSYEQYF
TRBJ2-5 few TRBV7-3 - 14 TGTGCCAGCAGCCCCGGGGGAGGCCAAGAGACCCAGTACTTC CASSPGGGQETQYF
TRBJ2-5 - TRBV5-1 - 14 TGCGCCAGCAGCACCCGAAATCCTCGAGAGACCCAGTACTTC CASSTRNPRETQYF
TRBJ1-6 - TRBV6-5 - 14 TGTGCCAGCAACCGGGAAGGCAGGAATTCACCCCTCCACTTT CASNREGRNSPLHF
TRBJ1-4 - TRBV6-1 - 15 TGTGCCAGCAGTGAAGGACTGGGGTTCGGGGAAAAACTGTTTTTT CASSEGLGFGEKLFF